This T cell receptor (beta chain) was profiled in a study of T cells in Graves' hyperthyroidism and ophthalmopathy. Whole-study results and caveats: Ophthalmopathy was predicted by the model a median of approximately six months ahead of onset.

Patients with uncontrolled infections, other autoimmune diseases, pregnancy or lactation were excluded. Every diagnosis used clinical symptoms, serum thyroxine and TRAb, thyroid ultrasound and orbital computed tomography. This clonotype was detected many times. Antigen specificity is unknown. The CDR3 consists of 15 residues. V lost 0 bases and J lost 9; bases outside the gene matches: 8. Germline loops: CDR1 GTSNPN, CDR2 SVGIG (reference sequence). The TCR beta CDR3 regions underwent amplification using RNA transcripts as the source. HTBI primers were employed in a first-round RT-PCR of the TCR CDR3. Using its own MiXCR run on the multiplex PCR reads, TCRdb lists one record per CDR3 protein. This sample carries over 350,000 distinct CDR3 sequences, around 15% of them seen once, and the ten largest clones take 25% to 30%.

Material for sequencing was blood. The chain couples TRBV30 to TRBJ2-3; the match to TRBD2 covers 11 bases. This sequence originates from a middle-aged man with Graves' ophthalmopathy. CDR3 region: CAWSVLAGGPGTQYF. The CDR3 bases are TGTGCCTGGAGTGTCTTAGCGGGAGGGCCGGGGACGCAGTATTTT.